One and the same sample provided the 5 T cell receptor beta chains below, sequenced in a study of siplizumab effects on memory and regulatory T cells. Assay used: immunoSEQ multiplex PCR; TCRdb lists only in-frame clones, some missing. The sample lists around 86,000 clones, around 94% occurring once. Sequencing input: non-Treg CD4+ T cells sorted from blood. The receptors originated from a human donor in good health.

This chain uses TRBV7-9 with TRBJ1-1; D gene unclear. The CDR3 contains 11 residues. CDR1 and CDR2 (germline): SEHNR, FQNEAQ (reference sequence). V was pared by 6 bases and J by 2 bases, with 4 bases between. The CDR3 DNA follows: TGTGCCAGCAGTGAAAACACTGAAGCTTTCTTT. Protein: CASSENTEAFF. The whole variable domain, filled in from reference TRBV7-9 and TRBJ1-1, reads DTGVSQNPRHKITKRGQNVTFRCDPISEHNRLYWYRQTLGQGPEFLTYFQNEAQLEKSRLLSDRFSAERPKGSFSTLEIQRTEQGDSAMYLCASSENTEAFFGQGTRLTVV.

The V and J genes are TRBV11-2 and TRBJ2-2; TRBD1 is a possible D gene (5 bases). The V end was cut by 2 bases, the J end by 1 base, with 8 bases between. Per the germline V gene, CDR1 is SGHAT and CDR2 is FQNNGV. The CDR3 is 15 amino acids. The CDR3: CASSLSTGNTGELFF. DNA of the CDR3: TGTGCCAGCAGCTTATCTACAGGGAACACCGGGGAGCTGTTTTTT.

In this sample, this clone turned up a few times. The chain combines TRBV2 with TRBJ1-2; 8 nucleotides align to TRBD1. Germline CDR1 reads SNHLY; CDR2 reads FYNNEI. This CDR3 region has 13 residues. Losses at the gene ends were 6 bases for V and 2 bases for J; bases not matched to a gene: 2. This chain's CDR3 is CASRDRVNYGYTF. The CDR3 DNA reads TGTGCCAGCAGGGACAGGGTAAACTATGGCTACACCTTC.

The CDR3 sequence: CASSLAGASGYTF. The CDR3 DNA reads as TGTGCCAGCAGTTTAGCGGGGGCGAGTGGCTACACCTTC. The V gene is TRBV6-5, the J gene TRBJ1-2, with a possible D match to TRBD1 (6 bases). Trimming pared 4 bases from V and 7 bases from J, leaving 13 bases between. CDR3 length: 13 amino acids. Per the germline V gene, CDR1 is MNHEY and CDR2 is SVGAGI.

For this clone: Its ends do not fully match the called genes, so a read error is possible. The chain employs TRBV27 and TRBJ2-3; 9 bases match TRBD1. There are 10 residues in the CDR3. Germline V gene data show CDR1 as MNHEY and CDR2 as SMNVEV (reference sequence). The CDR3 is CASSLTDRGF. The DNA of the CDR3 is TGTGCCAGCTCCCTTACGGACAGGGGTTTT.